Each of the 15 T cell receptor beta chains below was sequenced from the same sample in a study of T cells in Graves' hyperthyroidism and ophthalmopathy (dated by TCRdb to the late 2010s). The method behind the library was multiplex PCR. Sequenced using an Illumina HiSeq 2000. TCR beta CDR3 regions were amplified from RNA transcripts. The TCR CDR3 was subjected to a first round of RT-PCR using the HTBI primer set and the Qiagen OneStep RT-PCR kit. The public reads were quality trimmed at Q25 with fastp and then assembled into clones with MiXCR by TCRdb, keeping productive beta chains. Duplicate CDR3 protein sequences are folded into a single record with the most common DNA and genes. This sample holds some 350,000 distinct CDR3 sequences; over 15% were observed only once. 3.7% of the sample belongs to the ten largest clones. Source material: blood. Receptor source: a young woman with Graves' hyperthyroidism.

This clonotype was observed many times. This rearrangement joins TRBV12-3 or TRBV12-4 to TRBJ2-2; D assignment may be TRBD1 or TRBD2 (6 bases each). This CDR3 has 18 residues. V was shortened by 5 bases and J by 1 base, with 20 bases between the two germline ends. In nucleotides, the CDR3 is TGTGCCAGCAGTGGGGGGACTGGAGAGGGGGAGAACACCGGGGAGCTGTTTTTT. Amino acids: CASSGGTGEGENTGELFF.

This clonotype was picked up many times. This chain uses TRBV6-2 or TRBV6-3 with TRBJ2-7; D call uncertain. Trimming pared 0 bases from V and 0 bases from J, leaving 6 bases between. The CDR3 totals 14 residues. In germline, CDR1 is MNHEY, CDR2 SVGEGT. The CDR3 nucleotides are TGTGCCAGCAGTTACTCATCGGACTCCTACGAGCAGTACTTC. Amino acid sequence: CASSYSSDSYEQYF.

This clonotype was detected ten times or more. This chain joins TRBV7-2 and TRBJ1-1; a weak D match, TRBD1 (6 bases). Deletions cut 3 bases from V and 2 bases from J, with 7 bases between. The CDR3 runs 13 residues. Germline lookup yields CDR1 SGHTA and CDR2 FQGNSA. CDR3 sequence (DNA): TGTGCCAGCAGCTTGGACAGCAACACTGAAGCTTTCTTT. Translation: CASSLDSNTEAFF.

This clonotype was counted at least ten times. The chain joins TRBV12-3 or TRBV12-4 to TRBJ1-2; maybe TRBD1 (5 bases). This CDR3 is 13 amino acids long. V lost 4 bases and J 2 bases, leaving 8 bases between the germline ends. The CDR3 reads CASSYRRNYGYTF. In DNA form, the CDR3 reads TGTGCCAGCAGTTACAGGCGAAACTATGGCTACACCTTC.

This clonotype was detected ten times or more. V gene TRBV19 combines with J gene TRBJ1-1, with D unclear. The CDR3 runs to 15 residues. The V end was cut by 4 bases, the J end by 1 base, with 13 bases between. CDR1 is LNHDA and CDR2 is SQIVND in the germline V gene (reference sequence). The CDR3 loop is CASSTHSGQNTEAFF. The DNA of the CDR3 is TGTGCCAGTAGTACCCACTCGGGCCAGAACACTGAAGCTTTCTTT. The variable domain in full, with the rest retrieved from reference TRBV19 and TRBJ1-1, is DGGITQSPKYLFRKEGQNVTLSCEQNLNHDAMYWYRQDPGQGLRLIYYSQIVNDFQKGDIAEGYSVSREKKESFPLTVTSAQKNPTAFYLCASSTHSGQNTEAFFGQGTRLTVV.

This clonotype was observed a few times. This rearrangement joins TRBV10-3 to TRBJ1-1; 8 positions agree with TRBD1. The germline V gene has CDR1 ENHRY and CDR2 SYGVKD. V lost 10 bases and J lost 0; bases outside the gene matches: 10. The CDR3 has 15 amino acids. CDR3 protein: CANPRQGKVNTEAFF. The CDR3 DNA sequence: TGTGCCAACCCGAGACAGGGGAAGGTGAACACTGAAGCTTTCTTT.

In this sample, this clonotype turned up a few times. The gene calls are TRBV19 and TRBJ1-5, with D maybe TRBD1 (6 bases). CDR1 and CDR2 from the germline V gene are LNHDA and SQIVND (reference sequence). V was shortened by 8 bases and J by 9 bases, with 14 bases between the two germline ends. The CDR3 contains 12 residues. The CDR3 sequence is CASGTPAAPQHF. The CDR3 nucleotides read TGTGCCAGTGGGACACCGGCGGCGCCCCAGCATTTT.

This clonotype has ten or more counts. The V and J genes are TRBV5-6 and TRBJ2-7; D is uncertain. Trimming removed 4 bases from V and 4 bases from J, with 18 bases in between. Per germline, CDR1 SGHDT and CDR2 YYEEEE. This CDR3 is built from 15 residues. The CDR3 sequence is CASSPEPSKSYEQYF. As DNA, the CDR3 is TGTGCCAGCAGCCCCGAGCCCTCAAAGTCTTACGAGCAGTACTTC.

This clonotype appeared many times. The chain recombines TRBV29-1 with TRBJ1-5; D uncertain. Germline-derived CDR1 and CDR2 are SQVTM and ANQGSEA. The CDR3 spans 12 residues. Trimming cost V 5 bases and J 1 base, with 6 bases left between them. The CDR3 bases are TGCAGCGTTCTTAGCAGCAATCAGCCCCAGCATTTT. It encodes CSVLSSNQPQHF.

V is TRBV12-3 or TRBV12-4 and J is TRBJ2-3; TRBD2 aligns across 8 bases. There are 15 residues in the CDR3. V was clipped by 6 bases and J by 5 bases; unmatched bases: 10. This CDR3 reads CASSRGGAGRDTQYF. CDR3 nucleotide sequence: TGTGCCAGCAGCCGGGGGGGTGCGGGAAGAGATACGCAGTATTTT.

In the case of this clonotype: An end of the junction does not agree with germline; a read error may underlie this. The chain has TRBV9 and TRBJ1-2, with TRBD1 matching 7 bases. This CDR3 spans 13 amino acids. CDR1 is SGDLS, CDR2 YYNGEE, per germline. The CDR3 nucleotides are TGTGCCAGCAGCGCCCGACAGGGAGATGGCTACAGCTTC. This codes for CASSARQGDGYSF.

The chain employs TRBV2 and TRBJ1-2, with D perhaps TRBD1 (5 bases). Deletions cut 10 bases from V and 5 bases from J, with 14 bases between. This CDR3 has 12 residues. Germline CDR1 SNHLY, CDR2 FYNNEI. In nucleotides, the CDR3 is TGTGCCATCTCGCAGGGAATGTATGGCTACACCTTC. Residues: CAISQGMYGYTF.

This clonotype was detected many times. V usage is TRBV12-3 or TRBV12-4 and J usage is TRBJ1-1; D unresolved. V lost 5 bases and J lost 2, with 9 bases in between. This CDR3 spans 13 amino acids. The CDR3 coding sequence is TGTGCCAGCAGTCGTACAGATAACACTGAAGCTTTCTTT. Amino acid sequence: CASSRTDNTEAFF.

In this sample, this clonotype turned up many times. The chain employs TRBV12-3 or TRBV12-4 and TRBJ1-3; D gene unclear. The CDR3 length is 12 residues. Trimming left V 5 bases short and J 9 bases short, with 11 bases between. The CDR3 protein is CASSPLSFTIYF. Written as DNA, the CDR3 is TGTGCCAGCAGTCCCCTTAGTTTCACCATATATTTT.

This clonotype has ten or more counts. Written as DNA, the CDR3 is TGCAGTGCCCAGGACGGCCCCTTGGGGGGGGAGACCCAGTACTTC. It specifies CSAQDGPLGGETQYF. This chain links TRBV20-1 with TRBJ2-5, with 7 positions matching TRBD2. This CDR3 is 15 amino acids long. Germline CDR1 and CDR2: DFQATT and SNEGSKA (reference sequence). Losses at the gene ends were 6 bases for V and 5 bases for J; bases not matched to a gene: 15.